This passage covers 8 T cell receptor beta chains from one sample sequenced in a study of vaccination and CD4 T cells after COVID-19. An Oncomine TCR Beta short-read assay was used to sequence the DNA from cultured CD4+ T cells. TCRdb re-analysed the PCR reads in MiXCR, keeping a single row per CDR3 protein. The profile shows fewer than 9,500 distinct CDR3 sequences, about three fifths of them singletons. Regarding treatment: approximately 9-day PBMC culture with coronavirus spike peptide pools or control peptides (ViraFEST assay). Which antigens these TCRs recognize remains unknown. The sequenced sample consisted of CD4+ T cells from blood, cultured in vitro. The receptors shown here come from a human donor who had recovered from COVID-19.

The chain is built from TRBV5-4 and TRBJ1-1, with unresolved D. The CDR3 is 14 residues long. Looked up from germline, CDR1 is SGHNT and CDR2 is YYREEE (reference sequence). The germline V and J ends were trimmed by 4 bases and 5 bases, with 15 bases remaining between them. As DNA, the CDR3 is TGTGCCAGCAGCCGTACGGGAGGCAGGACTGAAGCTTTCTTT. This gives the protein CASSRTGGRTEAFF.

This rearrangement joins TRBV11-1 to TRBJ2-3; unclear D gene. From germline, CDR1 is SGHAT and CDR2 FQDESV (reference sequence). The CDR3 loop spans 13 amino acids. V was clipped by 2 bases and J by 4 bases, with 7 bases between them. The CDR3: CASSLSVSDTQYF. CDR3 bases: TGTGCCAGCAGCTTAAGTGTGTCAGATACGCAGTATTTT. Using reference TRBV11-1 and TRBJ2-3 for the parts outside the CDR3, the full variable domain is EAEVAQSPRYKITEKSQAVAFWCDPISGHATLYWYRQILGQGPELLVQFQDESVVDDSQLPKDRFSAERLKGVDSTLKIQPAELGDSAMYLCASSLSVSDTQYFGPGTRLTVL.

The chain employs TRBV6-1 and TRBJ2-6, with D unclear. V was cut by 4 bases and J by 0 bases, with 10 bases left in between. The CDR3 is made up of 16 amino acids. Germline-derived CDR1 and CDR2 are MNHNS and SASEGT. The CDR3 is CASSVGRVSGANVLTF. The CDR3 DNA reads as TGTGCCAGCAGTGTGGGAAGGGTCTCTGGGGCCAACGTCCTGACTTTC.

V and J are TRBV6-2 or TRBV6-3 and TRBJ1-1; D ambiguous. CDR1 MNHEY and CDR2 SVGEGT come from the germline V gene. The CDR3 has 13 amino acids. V was shortened by 6 bases and J by 3 bases, with 11 bases between the two germline ends. In DNA, the CDR3 is TGTGCCAGCAGCCAACAATTGGACACTGAAGCTTTCTTT. Translating it yields CASSQQLDTEAFF.

This clonotype was observed once. The rearrangement uses TRBV6-1 and TRBJ2-1; no clear D. The germline V and J ends were trimmed by 1 base and 8 bases, with 15 bases remaining between them. This CDR3 contains 15 residues. CDR1 and CDR2 from the germline V gene are MNHNS and SASEGT. CDR3 sequence reads: CASSEGSSDWDEQFF. The CDR3 DNA reads TGTGCCAGCAGTGAAGGTTCGTCGGATTGGGATGAGCAGTTCTTC.

The chain recombines TRBV30 with TRBJ1-2; TRBD1 matches at 10 bases. J was trimmed by 4 bases and V by 4 bases; bases with no gene match: 6. Germline loops: CDR1 GTSNPN, CDR2 SVGIG (reference sequence). This CDR3 region has 14 residues. The CDR3 nucleotides read TGTGCCTGGAACCGGGACAGGGGCCTCTATGGCTACACCTTC. Amino acid sequence: CAWNRDRGLYGYTF.

The rearrangement joins TRBV15 to TRBJ2-1; TRBD2 matches at 9 bases. The CDR3 is 15 amino acids. V trimming: 1 base; J trimming: 9 bases; junction bases outside the gene matches: 7. Germline V CDR1 and CDR2: LNHNV, YYDKDF (reference sequence). CDR3 in amino acids: CATSRVVLAGSEQFF. The CDR3 DNA reads TGTGCCACCAGCAGAGTAGTCCTAGCGGGAAGTGAGCAGTTCTTC.

The chain combines TRBV2 with TRBJ1-5; a possible D gene is TRBD1 (6 bases). With 0 bases removed from V and 0 bases from J, the gap between germline ends came to 9 bases. Germline V gene sequence: CDR1 SNHLY, CDR2 FYNNEI. The CDR3 totals 16 residues. The CDR3 nucleotides are TGTGCCAGCAGTGAAGCGGGGGCCCGTAGCAATCAGCCCCAGCATTTT. It encodes CASSEAGARSNQPQHF. Complete variable domain (other parts from reference TRBV2 and TRBJ1-5): EPEVTQTPSHQVTQMGQEVILRCVPISNHLYFYWYRQILGQKVEFLVSFYNNEISEKSEIFDDQFSVERPDGSNFTLKIRSTKLEDSAMYFCASSEAGARSNQPQHFGDGTRLSIL.